The 23 T cell receptor beta chains reported below all come from one sample, sequenced in a study of human T cells and chemical hapten exposure. Stated time point: patch test 1, 2 weeks after DPC sensitization. Treatment here: therapeutic diphenylcyclopropenone sensitization with weekly scalp DPC. TCRdb reanalysed the RACE reads using MiXCR and keeps one entry per CDR3 protein. The table records around 50,000 distinct CDR3 sequences, 9.3% of them present only once. Specimen: whole blood, collected in connection with sensitization to the hapten diphenylcyclopropenone (DPC). The receptors originated from a woman aged 40-49 years with alopecia areata. Some clones in this sample may be carry-over from other donors' samples.

This chain links TRBV12-3 or TRBV12-4 with TRBJ1-1, with D tentatively TRBD1 (5 bases). Trimming removed 4 bases from V and 4 bases from J, with 16 bases in between. The CDR3 consists of 15 residues. The CDR3 loop is CASSSQAPGRTEAFF. The CDR3 region has the DNA TGTGCCAGCAGTTCTCAGGCCCCGGGACGCACTGAAGCTTTCTTT.

The sample holds a few counts of this clonotype. The chain uses TRBV4-1 and TRBJ2-7; TRBD1 aligns across 11 bases. Germline-derived CDR1 and CDR2 are MGHRA and YSYEKL. The CDR3 is 15 amino acids. Unmatched junction bases numbered 6, after V lost 4 bases and J lost 4 bases. In DNA, the CDR3 is TGCGCCAGCAGCCCCGGACAGGGGGCGAGGTACGAGCAGTACTTC. It translates to CASSPGQGARYEQYF.

There are a few counts of this clonotype. The chain joins TRBV27 to TRBJ1-5, with unresolved D. Per the germline V gene, CDR1 is MNHEY and CDR2 is SMNVEV (reference sequence). The CDR3 extends over 13 amino acids. V lost 4 bases and J 1 base, leaving 5 bases between the germline ends. CDR3 DNA: TGTGCCAGCAGTTCGGAGAGCAATCAGCCCCAGCATTTT. The encoded protein is CASSSESNQPQHF.

There are a few counts of this clonotype. The rearrangement links TRBV7-2 to TRBJ1-5; D uncertain. Germline CDR1 is SGHTA and CDR2 is FQGNSA. The V end lost 1 base, the J end lost 7 bases, and 8 bases lay between the germline ends. The CDR3 contains 13 residues. The CDR3 loop reads CASSLGGRQPQHF. CDR3 sequence (DNA): TGTGCCAGCAGCTTAGGCGGGCGGCAGCCCCAGCATTTT.

This clonotype was counted once. Possible read error: a much larger clone is one base away. The V call is TRBV6-5, the J call TRBJ1-1; D ambiguous. Trimming shortened V by 5 bases and J by 7 bases, and 14 bases separated the two germline ends. CDR1 is MNHEY, CDR2 SVGAGI, per germline. The CDR3 totals 13 residues. CDR3 amino acids: CASSRLLIIEAFF. The CDR3 DNA reads TGTGCCAGCAGTCGGCTACTGATCATTGAAGCTTTCTTT.

The genes are TRBV15 and TRBJ1-5; D call uncertain. Per the germline V gene, CDR1 is LNHNV and CDR2 is YYDKDF (reference sequence). V was shortened by 5 bases and J by 4 bases, with 12 bases between the two germline ends. The CDR3 covers 14 residues. The CDR3 DNA is TGTGCCACCAGCCTGTCCGCTTTAAATCAGCCCCAGCATTTT. This codes for CATSLSALNQPQHF.

The gene calls are TRBV20-1 and TRBJ1-1; D not certain. The CDR3 totals 11 residues. Trimming took 2 bases from V and 5 from J, leaving 6 bases between them. Germline CDR1 reads DFQATT; CDR2 reads SNEGSKA (reference sequence). The chain's CDR3 is CSARQVTEAFF. The CDR3 bases are TGCAGTGCTAGACAGGTAACTGAAGCTTTCTTT.

Comments on this clonotype: One end of the junction does not line up with germline, which may come from a read error. The gene calls are TRBV6-2 or TRBV6-3 and TRBJ2-5, with D perhaps being TRBD1 or TRBD2 (5 bases each). This CDR3 contains 13 residues. Germline CDR1 reads MNHEY; CDR2 reads SVGEGT. The chain's CDR3 is CASSTRDHETQYF. Written as DNA, the CDR3 is TGTGCCAGCAGTACGAGGGACCATGAGACCCAGTACTTC.

Many counts were recorded for this clonotype. J is TRBJ2-7 and V is TRBV7-9, with a possible D match to TRBD1 (5 bases). CDR1 and CDR2 (germline): SEHNR, FQNEAQ (reference sequence). The ends were cut back, 4 bases at V and 2 bases at J, with 9 bases in the middle. CDR3 size: 13 residues. CDR3 loop: CASSSTDTYEQYF. As DNA, the CDR3 is TGTGCCAGCAGCTCGACGGACACCTACGAGCAGTACTTC.

This clonotype came up many times. This chain uses TRBV12-3 or TRBV12-4 with TRBJ2-3, with 11 bases lining up with TRBD2. V shed 3 bases and J 4 bases; nucleotides not matched to a gene: 9. The CDR3 runs to 17 residues. The CDR3: CASSFKFGTSGPDTQYF. The CDR3 bases are TGTGCCAGCAGTTTCAAGTTTGGGACTAGCGGTCCAGATACGCAGTATTTT.

At least ten counts were recorded for this clonotype. This chain links TRBV9 with TRBJ2-1; 8 bases match TRBD1. CDR1 is SGDLS, CDR2 YYNGEE, per germline. The CDR3 contains 14 residues. The ends lost 3 bases at V and 15 bases at J; junction bases unmatched: 14. CDR3 in amino acids: CASSAWTGSGPGFF. The DNA of the CDR3 is TGTGCCAGCAGCGCCTGGACAGGGTCGGGCCCGGGGTTCTTC. Based on the CDR3 plus reference TRBV9 and TRBJ2-1, the full variable domain is DSGVTQTPKHLITATGQRVTLRCSPRSGDLSVYWYQQSLDQGLQFLIQYYNGEERAKGNILERFSAQQFPDLHSELNLSSLELGDSALYFCASSAWTGSGPGFFGPGTRLTVL.

This clonotype has a count of ten or more. The J gene is TRBJ2-5, the V gene TRBV29-1; tentatively, D is TRBD2 (5 bases). V was cut by 7 bases and J by 1 base, with 7 bases left in between. CDR3 length equals 11 residues. From germline, CDR1 is SQVTM and CDR2 ANQGSEA. The CDR3 protein is CSGGPQETQYF. CDR3 in DNA: TGCAGCGGAGGGCCCCAAGAGACCCAGTACTTC. Full variable domain (rest looked up from reference TRBV29-1 and TRBJ2-5): SAVISQKPSRDICQRGTSLTIQCQVDSQVTMMFWYRQQPGQSLTLIATANQGSEATYESGFVIDKFPISRPNLTFSTLTVSNMSPEDSSIYLCSGGPQETQYFGPGTRLLVL.

V gene TRBV19 combines with J gene TRBJ1-5, with D hard to call. This CDR3 region has 18 residues. Trimming took 0 bases from V and 5 from J, leaving 20 bases between them. Looked up from germline, CDR1 is LNHDA and CDR2 is SQIVND (reference sequence). The CDR3 region has the DNA TGTGCCAGTAGTATAGACGCCCTCGTTCGAGGGCCGGATCAGCCCCAGCATTTT. This gives the protein CASSIDALVRGPDQPQHF. The full variable domain, its missing parts supplied by reference TRBV19 and TRBJ1-5, is DGGITQSPKYLFRKEGQNVTLSCEQNLNHDAMYWYRQDPGQGLRLIYYSQIVNDFQKGDIAEGYSVSREKKESFPLTVTSAQKNPTAFYLCASSIDALVRGPDQPQHFGDGTRLSIL.

In this sample, this clonotype turned up a few times. The rearrangement uses TRBV28 and TRBJ1-3, with 8 bases aligning to TRBD1. Germline trimming cut 6 bases from V and 7 bases from J; bases unmatched to any gene: 8. There are 14 residues in the CDR3. Germline V gives CDR1 MDHEN, CDR2 SYDVKM. The CDR3 DNA is TGTGCCAGCAGGGACAGGGCCACCTGGAACACCATATATTTT. Protein sequence: CASRDRATWNTIYF.

This clonotype was counted many times. The V gene is TRBV7-3, the J gene TRBJ2-2; D is perhaps TRBD2 (5 bases). CDR1 SGHTA and CDR2 FQGTGA come from the germline V gene. V was shortened by 2 bases and J by 6 bases, with 10 bases between the two germline ends. CDR3 size: 14 residues. The CDR3 region has the DNA TGTGCCAGCAGCTTATTTGAGGGTTCCGGGGAGCTGTTTTTT. This encodes CASSLFEGSGELFF.

There are a few counts of this clonotype. This chain joins TRBV2 and TRBJ2-5; tentative D call: TRBD2 (5 bases). The CDR3 consists of 15 residues. Trimming left V 6 bases short and J 0 bases short, with 14 bases between. Per the germline V gene, CDR1 is SNHLY and CDR2 is FYNNEI. The DNA for the CDR3 is TGTGCCAGCAGCCCTCCGACTAACTACCAAGAGACCCAGTACTTC. Translating it yields CASSPPTNYQETQYF. Drawing the rest from reference TRBV2 and TRBJ2-5, the complete variable domain is EPEVTQTPSHQVTQMGQEVILRCVPISNHLYFYWYRQILGQKVEFLVSFYNNEISEKSEIFDDQFSVERPDGSNFTLKIRSTKLEDSAMYFCASSPPTNYQETQYFGPGTRLLVL.

This clonotype showed up many times. The rearrangement uses TRBV7-8 and TRBJ2-5; 10 bases align to TRBD2. Per germline, CDR1 SGHVS and CDR2 FQNEAQ. J lost 1 base, V lost 2 bases, and 7 bases had no gene match. The CDR3 has 17 amino acids. CDR3 DNA sequence: TGTGCCAGCAGCTTAAAGGGTAGCGGGGGGTTCCAAGAGACCCAGTACTTC. Translating it yields CASSLKGSGGFQETQYF.

This clonotype was counted at least ten times. The V call is TRBV3-1, the J call TRBJ2-5, with D possibly matching TRBD1 (6 bases). Germline-derived CDR1 and CDR2 are LGHDT and YNNKEL (reference sequence). Trimming removed 2 bases from V and 4 bases from J, with 14 bases in between. The CDR3 is made up of 15 amino acids. The CDR3 protein is CASSQNRVLRETQYF. The CDR3 DNA reads as TGTGCCAGCAGCCAAAACAGGGTATTACGAGAGACCCAGTACTTC.

This clonotype was seen ten or more times. The chain recombines TRBV4-3 with TRBJ1-1, with D perhaps matching TRBD1 (5 bases). Germline CDR1 reads LGHNA; CDR2 reads YSLEER. The CDR3 is 14 amino acids. V lost 0 bases and J 5 bases, leaving 10 bases between the germline ends. The CDR3 here is CASSQDGGETEAFF. Written as DNA, the CDR3 is TGCGCCAGCAGCCAAGATGGGGGGGAGACTGAAGCTTTCTTT.

This clonotype has ten or more counts. The chain couples TRBV29-1 to TRBJ2-1; the match to TRBD1 covers 7 bases. Trimming cost V 7 bases and J 9 bases; bases outside gene matches: 15. CDR1 is SQVTM, CDR2 ANQGSEA, per germline. The CDR3 contains 14 residues. The CDR3 is CSASQRLGDSEQFF. Here the CDR3 DNA reads TGCAGCGCCAGCCAACGGTTGGGGGACAGTGAGCAGTTCTTC.

This clonotype has at least ten counts. J is TRBJ1-5 and V is TRBV20-1; D remains ambiguous. The CDR3 has 14 amino acids. Deletions cut 5 bases from V and 5 bases from J, with 16 bases between. In germline, CDR1 is DFQATT, CDR2 SNEGSKA (reference sequence). DNA of the CDR3: TGCAGTGCTCTGCCGGCCTCCAATTATCAGCCCCAGCATTTT. As protein: CSALPASNYQPQHF.

This clonotype was seen ten or more times. The chain recombines TRBV5-1 with TRBJ1-6, with 7 bases matching TRBD1. J lost 9 bases, V lost 7 bases, and 10 bases had no gene match. Germline lookup yields CDR1 SGHRS and CDR2 YFSETQ. This CDR3 has 14 residues. CDR3 protein: CASGRGQAGSPLHF. The CDR3 bases are TGCGCCAGCGGACGAGGACAGGCGGGTTCACCCCTCCACTTT.

The V and J genes are TRBV5-1 and TRBJ2-3; 7 bases map to TRBD2. The CDR3 contains 17 residues. CDR1 SGHRS and CDR2 YFSETQ come from the germline V gene. J lost 0 bases, V lost 0 bases, and 7 bases had no gene match. CDR3 bases: TGCGCCAGCAGCTTGGCCACTAGCGCTTCTAGCACAGATACGCAGTATTTT. This codes for CASSLATSASSTDTQYF.